Here is one TCR beta chain with its context. Germline V CDR1 and CDR2: MNHEY, SVGEGT. V lost 0 bases, J lost 0 bases, and 10 bases stayed unmatched. The CDR3 covers 19 residues. These data belong to a study of blood T cell repertoires in COVID-19. About the study: PBMCs, B-cell-depleted T cells, or T cells were the source of the cDNA or gDNA that made up the material.

Measured with immunoSEQ multiplex PCR; TCRdb has only the in-frame clones, and not every one. In the table there are about 87,000 clones, over 75% of which are singletons. The specimen sequenced was peripheral blood. The V call is TRBV6-2 or TRBV6-3, the J call TRBJ1-2, with 10 bases aligning to TRBD1. The TCR comes from an elderly man with acute or convalescent COVID-19. For the CDR3, the DNA is TGTGCCAGCAGTTACTCTCCGGGACAGGGGCTTGCCCCTAACTATGGCTACACCTTC. Its translation is CASSYSPGQGLAPNYGYTF.